This paragraph reports one T cell receptor beta chain. These data come from a study of chemoradiotherapy in HPV16-positive cancers. V lost 3 bases, J lost 4 bases, and 12 bases lay in between. The CDR3 runs 14 residues. Germline CDR1 LNHDA, CDR2 SQIVND (reference sequence). Profiled with immunoSEQ multiplex PCR; TCRdb holds only in-frame clones, not every one. The sample holds 30,000 or so clones, around four fifths seen once. The TCR originated in a human donor with HPV-associated anogenital cancer. This chain joins TRBV19 and TRBJ1-2; D not resolved. Sequencing was performed on blood, taken from a patient who underwent chemoradiotherapy. CDR3 residues: CASSMMEGGYGYTF. The DNA of the CDR3 is TGTGCCAGTAGTATGATGGAGGGAGGCTATGGCTACACCTTC.